Below are 25 T cell receptor beta chains sequenced from a single sample in a study of human T cells and chemical hapten exposure. Sample time point: pre-sensitization, week 0. Sample treatment: therapeutic diphenylcyclopropenone sensitization with weekly scalp DPC. MiXCR was run by TCRdb on the RACE reads, yielding one entry per CDR3 protein. The table records more than 85,000 distinct CDR3 sequences, about 9% of them present only once. The sample was whole blood, taken in connection with sensitization to the hapten diphenylcyclopropenone (DPC). These receptors all come from a man aged 35 to 55 with alopecia areata. Some clones in this sample may be carry-over from other donors' samples.

This clonotype was picked up a small number of times. The rearrangement joins TRBV7-9 to TRBJ1-1; 7 positions match TRBD1. The CDR3 is 15 amino acids. Trimming removed 4 bases from V and 2 bases from J; junction bases left unmatched: 7. Germline V gives CDR1 SEHNR, CDR2 FQNEAQ (reference sequence). The DNA for the CDR3 is TGTGCCAGCAGCTCACCGGGACAGCTAAACACTGAAGCTTTCTTT. Residues: CASSSPGQLNTEAFF.

This clonotype was recorded many times. V and J are TRBV29-1 and TRBJ2-1, with 9 bases identical to TRBD2. Losses at the gene ends were 4 bases for V and 4 bases for J; bases not matched to a gene: 2. Germline CDR1 SQVTM, CDR2 ANQGSEA. CDR3 length equals 13 residues. CDR3 coding DNA: TGCAGCGTTGGACTAGCGGAATACAATGAGCAGTTCTTC. Amino acid sequence: CSVGLAEYNEQFF.

On this clonotype: A read error may be the cause here, since a much bigger clone is one base away. V and J are TRBV28 and TRBJ1-1; a weak D match, TRBD1 (6 bases). With 1 base removed from V and 4 bases from J, the gap between germline ends came to 22 bases. CDR1 is MDHEN, CDR2 SYDVKM, per germline. CDR3 length: 18 residues. The CDR3: CASSLFLPGTGWSTEAFF. CDR3 nucleotides: TGTGCCAGCAGTTTATTCCTCCCCGGTACAGGGTGGAGCACTGAAGCTTTCTTT.

This clonotype was seen ten or more times. The chain is built from TRBV6-2 or TRBV6-3 and TRBJ2-3; TRBD2 agrees at 9 bases. Trimming cost V 2 bases and J 4 bases; bases outside gene matches: 10. This CDR3 is built from 17 residues. Germline V gene sequence: CDR1 MNHEY, CDR2 SVGEGT. CDR3 loop: CASSYPGGRARADTQYF. The DNA for the CDR3 is TGTGCCAGCAGTTACCCAGGCGGGAGGGCCCGGGCAGATACGCAGTATTTT.

This clonotype has more than one count but fewer than ten. V is TRBV6-2 or TRBV6-3 and J is TRBJ2-1, with TRBD2 matching 7 bases. Trimming at V came to 7 bases and at J to 5 bases, leaving 8 bases not matched to a gene. The CDR3 is 14 residues long. CDR1 is MNHEY and CDR2 is SVGEGT in the germline V gene. The CDR3 is CASIGGSPHNEQFF. In DNA, the CDR3 is TGTGCCAGCATAGGCGGGAGCCCACACAATGAGCAGTTCTTC.

This rearrangement joins TRBV2 to TRBJ2-4, with D possibly matching TRBD2 (6 bases). V was cut by 8 bases and J by 0 bases, with 14 bases left in between. Germline assignment: CDR1 SNHLY and CDR2 FYNNEI. The CDR3 contains 15 residues. The CDR3 protein is CASANAGRAKNIQYF. For the CDR3, the DNA is TGTGCCAGCGCCAACGCGGGACGAGCCAAAAACATTCAGTACTTC.

This clonotype occurred many times. V usage is TRBV12-3 or TRBV12-4 and J usage is TRBJ1-2; D not certain. V lost 7 bases and J lost 8, with 20 bases in between. There are 14 residues in the CDR3. The CDR3 reads CASIDLLSKNGYTF. CDR3 DNA sequence: TGTGCCAGCATCGACCTCTTGTCGAAGAACGGCTACACCTTC.

This clonotype was picked up many times. The chain combines TRBV5-4 with TRBJ2-2; possibly TRBD1 for D (5 bases). The CDR3 contains 16 residues. Deletions cut 4 bases from V and 2 bases from J, with 15 bases between. CDR1 and CDR2 (germline): SGHNT, YYREEE (reference sequence). In DNA, the CDR3 is TGTGCCAGCAGCCCGCACAGGTCCCCCAACACCGGGGAGCTGTTTTTT. This sequence encodes CASSPHRSPNTGELFF.

This clonotype occurred a few times. This chain joins TRBV28 and TRBJ2-6; 7 positions match TRBD2. The CDR3 runs to 20 residues. Germline-derived CDR1 and CDR2 are MDHEN and SYDVKM. With V trimmed by 6 bases and J by 0 bases, 17 bases remained unmatched. As DNA, the CDR3 is TGTGCCAGCAGCCCATCGGGGGACGGGAGGCCACACTCTGGGGCCAACGTCCTGACTTTC. Translation gives CASSPSGDGRPHSGANVLTF. The whole variable domain, remainder taken from reference TRBV28 and TRBJ2-6, is DVKVTQSSRYLVKRTGEKVFLECVQDMDHENMFWYRQDPGLGLRLIYFSYDVKMKEKGDIPEGYSVSREKKERFSLILESASTNQTSMYLCASSPSGDGRPHSGANVLTFGAGSRLTVL.

This clonotype was observed at least ten times. The chain joins TRBV5-4 to TRBJ2-7; the D gene is possibly TRBD2 (5 bases). This CDR3 is 12 amino acids long. Trimming stripped 4 bases from V and 7 bases from J, with 12 bases between. From germline, CDR1 is SGHNT and CDR2 YYREEE (reference sequence). The CDR3: CASSLRGLEQYF. The DNA of the CDR3 is TGTGCCAGCAGCCTCCGAGGGTTGGAGCAGTACTTC.

This clonotype was seen a handful of times. This chain joins TRBV14 and TRBJ1-5; D remains unclear. The V end was cut by 0 bases, the J end by 9 bases, with 12 bases between. This CDR3 contains 14 residues. CDR1 and CDR2 (germline): SGHDN, FVKESK. The CDR3 is CASSQDAVGRPQHF. The DNA for the CDR3 is TGTGCCAGCAGCCAAGATGCGGTCGGGCGGCCCCAGCATTTT.

The genes are TRBV5-4 and TRBJ2-1; D uncertain. Trimming removed 2 bases from V and 0 bases from J, with 15 bases in between. CDR3 length: 17 amino acids. From germline, CDR1 is SGHNT and CDR2 YYREEE (reference sequence). CDR3 region: CASSLGPFPSSYNEQFF. The CDR3 bases are TGTGCCAGCAGCTTAGGACCCTTCCCCAGCTCCTACAATGAGCAGTTCTTC.

Many counts were recorded for this clonotype. This chain uses TRBV7-9 with TRBJ1-2; 7 bases agree with TRBD1. In germline, CDR1 is SEHNR, CDR2 FQNEAQ (reference sequence). Trimming removed 1 base from V and 6 bases from J; junction bases left unmatched: 5. The CDR3 is 14 residues long. The CDR3 reads CASSLGQGVHGYTF. CDR3 in DNA: TGTGCCAGCAGCTTAGGACAGGGAGTCCATGGCTACACCTTC. Supplemented by reference TRBV7-9 and TRBJ1-2, the full variable domain reads DTGVSQNPRHKITKRGQNVTFRCDPISEHNRLYWYRQTLGQGPEFLTYFQNEAQLEKSRLLSDRFSAERPKGSFSTLEIQRTEQGDSAMYLCASSLGQGVHGYTFGSGTRLTVV.

The sample holds many counts of this clonotype. This chain connects TRBV9 to TRBJ1-4; 8 nucleotides agree with TRBD1. The CDR3 totals 16 residues. The germline V gene encodes CDR1 SGDLS and CDR2 YYNGEE. After removal of 3 bases from V and 7 bases from J, the junction contained 11 bases not matched to a gene. CDR3: CASSASGTGDAEKLFF. DNA for the CDR3: TGTGCCAGCAGCGCTTCCGGGACAGGAGACGCTGAAAAACTGTTTTTT.

This chain links TRBV9 with TRBJ2-2; no definite D call. V was pared by 4 bases and J by 3 bases, with 16 bases between. The CDR3 sequence is 16 residues long. CDR1 is SGDLS and CDR2 is YYNGEE in the germline V gene. This CDR3 reads CASSSRASLDTGELFF. Written as DNA, the CDR3 is TGTGCCAGCAGCTCCCGAGCCTCGCTCGACACCGGGGAGCTGTTTTTT.

There are a few counts of this clonotype. The J gene is TRBJ2-3, the V gene TRBV28; D is possibly TRBD1 or TRBD2 (6 bases each). This CDR3 has 14 amino acids. The germline CDR1 and CDR2 sequences are MDHEN and SYDVKM. Deletions cut 4 bases from V and 4 bases from J, with 12 bases between. The CDR3: CASSSPRGADTQYF. CDR3 nucleotide sequence: TGTGCCAGCAGTTCACCAAGGGGGGCAGATACGCAGTATTTT.

The chain carries TRBV12-3 or TRBV12-4 and TRBJ1-5; D unresolved. The CDR3 sequence is 14 residues long. V was pared by 6 bases and J by 2 bases, with 11 bases between. The CDR3, as DNA: TGTGCCAGCAGCCCTATACGGGGCAATCAGCCCCAGCATTTT. Its protein is CASSPIRGNQPQHF.

About this clonotype: A read error may be the cause here, since a much bigger clone is one base away. J is TRBJ1-1 and V is TRBV4-3; tentative D call: TRBD1 (5 bases). Germline CDR1 LGHNA, CDR2 YSLEER. The CDR3 length is 16 residues. The CDR3 nucleotides read TGCGCCAGAAGCCAAGTAAAAGGGCAGGGCTTCACTGAAGCTTTCTTT. It translates to CARSQVKGQGFTEAFF.

This clonotype was picked up many times. The J gene is TRBJ2-5, the V gene TRBV5-4; 8 nucleotides line up with TRBD2. The CDR3 has 16 residues. Trimming took 7 bases from V and 0 from J; bases not matched to a gene: 11. Per the germline V gene, CDR1 is SGHNT and CDR2 is YYREEE (reference sequence). The CDR3 reads CASGSGGGTYQETQYF. CDR3 coding DNA: TGTGCCAGCGGGAGCGGGGGCGGAACGTACCAAGAGACCCAGTACTTC.

This clonotype was seen a handful of times. The chain carries TRBV9 and TRBJ2-7; 7 bases are a match to TRBD1. V was clipped by 3 bases and J by 3 bases; unmatched bases: 9. The CDR3 has 15 residues. Germline CDR1 and CDR2: SGDLS and YYNGEE. Here the CDR3 DNA reads TGTGCCAGCAGCGACCGGGACAGCCTTTTCTACGAGCAGTACGTC. Translated, it gives CASSDRDSLFYEQYV.

A few counts support this clonotype. V and J are TRBV6-2 or TRBV6-3 and TRBJ1-2; D is uncertain. CDR3 size: 14 residues. Germline V gene lookup returns CDR1 MNHEY and CDR2 SVGEGT. The V end lost 0 bases, the J end lost 3 bases, and 8 bases lay between the germline ends. CDR3 sequence: CASSYSPYDYGYTF. In DNA, the CDR3 is TGTGCCAGCAGTTACTCCCCTTACGACTATGGCTACACCTTC.

This clonotype was counted many times. The V and J genes are TRBV20-1 and TRBJ1-3, with a weak D call TRBD1 (5 bases). Germline CDR1 reads DFQATT; CDR2 reads SNEGSKA (reference sequence). The germline V and J ends were trimmed by 7 bases and 0 bases, with 19 bases remaining between them. This CDR3 is built from 16 residues. CDR3 residues: CSVKSTPGFSGNTIYF. The CDR3 nucleotides read TGCAGTGTTAAGAGTACCCCAGGGTTCTCTGGAAACACCATATATTTT.

This clonotype was seen many times. The chain is built from TRBV7-3 and TRBJ2-7; TRBD1 is a possible D gene (8 bases). V shed 2 bases and J shed 5 bases, with 16 bases lying between them. This CDR3 comprises 15 residues. Germline CDR1 and CDR2: SGHTA and FQGTGA. The CDR3 DNA reads TGTGCCAGCAGCTTATTACAGGGGGGGGCTCACGAGCAGTACGTC. Translated: CASSLLQGGAHEQYV.

The genes are TRBV12-3 or TRBV12-4 and TRBJ1-1, with TRBD1 identical over 7 bases. This CDR3 region has 16 residues. V shed 5 bases, J shed 1 base, and the junction held 10 bases outside the gene matches. The CDR3: CASSAGGQRKNTEAFF. DNA of the CDR3: TGTGCCAGCAGTGCCGGGGGACAGCGGAAGAACACTGAAGCTTTCTTT.

V and J are TRBV24-1 and TRBJ1-3; D might be TRBD1 (5 bases). CDR3 length: 14 amino acids. CDR1 is KGHDR and CDR2 is SFDVKD in the germline V gene. V dropped 10 bases and J dropped 4 bases, with 16 bases sitting between them. The CDR3 here is CATSLTGRGNTIYF. Here the CDR3 DNA reads TGTGCCACGTCGCTCACGGGGCGCGGAAACACCATATATTTT.